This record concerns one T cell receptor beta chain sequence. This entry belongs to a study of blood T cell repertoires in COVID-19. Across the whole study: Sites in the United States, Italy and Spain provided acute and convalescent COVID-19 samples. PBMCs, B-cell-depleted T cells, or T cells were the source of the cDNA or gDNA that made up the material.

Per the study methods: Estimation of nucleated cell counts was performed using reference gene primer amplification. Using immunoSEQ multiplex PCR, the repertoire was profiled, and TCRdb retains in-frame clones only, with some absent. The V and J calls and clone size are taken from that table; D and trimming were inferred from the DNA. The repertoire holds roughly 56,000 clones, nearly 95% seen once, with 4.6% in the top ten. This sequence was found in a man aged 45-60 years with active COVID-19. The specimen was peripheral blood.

The CDR3 coding sequence is TGTGCCAGCAGCCCCCTCGCGGGAGTAGGCGAGCAGTACTTC. It yields the protein CASSPLAGVGEQYF. This chain joins TRBV7-9 and TRBJ2-7, with TRBD2 identical over 7 bases. The CDR3 extends over 14 amino acids. V was pared by 5 bases and J by 6 bases, with 10 bases of the junction left unmatched. The germline gives CDR1 SEHNR, CDR2 FQNEAQ (reference sequence). The whole variable domain, remainder taken from reference TRBV7-9 and TRBJ2-7, is DTGVSQNPRHKITKRGQNVTFRCDPISEHNRLYWYRQTLGQGPEFLTYFQNEAQLEKSRLLSDRFSAERPKGSFSTLEIQRTEQGDSAMYLCASSPLAGVGEQYFGPGTRLTVT.